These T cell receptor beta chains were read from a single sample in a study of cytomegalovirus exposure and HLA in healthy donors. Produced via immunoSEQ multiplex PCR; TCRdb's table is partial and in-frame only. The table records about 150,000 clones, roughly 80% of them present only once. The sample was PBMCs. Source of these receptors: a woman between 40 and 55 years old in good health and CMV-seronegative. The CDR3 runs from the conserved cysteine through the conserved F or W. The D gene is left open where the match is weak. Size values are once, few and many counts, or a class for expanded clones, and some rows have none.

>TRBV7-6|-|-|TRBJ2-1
CASSLAHGGGPYNEQFF
TGTGCCAGCAGCTTAGCGCATGGGGGGGGGCCGTACAATGAGCAGTTCTTC
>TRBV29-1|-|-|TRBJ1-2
CSVKGRANYGYTF
TGCAGCGTGAAAGGGAGGGCTAACTATGGCTACACCTTC
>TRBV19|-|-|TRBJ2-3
CASSMSGLGTDTQYF
TGTGCCAGTAGTATGTCAGGGTTGGGCACAGATACGCAGTATTTT
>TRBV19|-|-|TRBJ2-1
CASSIGRGDEQFF
TGTGCCAGTAGTATAGGGAGGGGAGATGAGCAGTTCTTC
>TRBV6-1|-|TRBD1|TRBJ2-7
CASRDRKPYEQYF
TGTGCCAGCCGGGACAGGAAGCCCTACGAGCAGTACTTC
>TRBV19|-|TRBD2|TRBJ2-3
CASSPPGAGVADTQYF
TGTGCCAGTAGTCCTCCAGGAGCGGGAGTGGCAGATACGCAGTATTTT
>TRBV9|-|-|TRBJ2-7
CASSALAAVPYEQYF
TGTGCCAGCAGCGCGTTAGCGGCCGTTCCCTACGAGCAGTACTTC
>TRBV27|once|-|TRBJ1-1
CASSLMRTGMNTEAFF
TGTGCCAGCAGTTTAATGAGGACGGGAATGAACACTGAAGCTTTCTTT
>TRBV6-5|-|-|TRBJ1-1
CASSYSPRNTEAFF
TGTGCCAGCAGTTACTCACCCAGAAACACTGAAGCTTTCTTT
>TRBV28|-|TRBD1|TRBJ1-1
CASSPPDRGVEAFF
TGTGCCAGCAGTCCCCCGGACAGGGGAGTTGAAGCTTTCTTT
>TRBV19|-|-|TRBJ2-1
CASSIEGAGSYNEQFF
TGTGCCAGTAGTATAGAGGGGGCTGGGTCTTACAATGAGCAGTTCTTC
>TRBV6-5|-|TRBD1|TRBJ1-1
CASSRQGTSGAFF
TGTGCCAGCAGTCGACAGGGGACCTCCGGGGCTTTCTTT
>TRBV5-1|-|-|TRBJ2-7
CASSSGHSYEQYF
TGCGCCAGCAGCTCGGGACACTCCTACGAGCAGTACTTC
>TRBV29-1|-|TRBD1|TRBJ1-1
CSGDRGRAEAFF
TGCAGCGGGGACAGGGGAAGGGCTGAAGCTTTCTTT
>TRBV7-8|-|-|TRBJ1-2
CASSLEGGGYTF
TGTGCCAGCAGCTTAGAAGGAGGAGGCTACACCTTC
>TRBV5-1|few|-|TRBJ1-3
CASSLAPGASGNTIYF
TGCGCCAGCAGCTTGGCCCCAGGGGCCTCTGGAAACACCATATATTTT
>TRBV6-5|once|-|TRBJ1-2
CASTPQGNYGYTF
TGTGCCAGCACACCGCAGGGGAACTATGGCTACACCTTC
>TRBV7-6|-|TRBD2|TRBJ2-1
CASSLVGGTGGNEQFF
TGTGCCAGCAGCTTAGTCGGGGGGACGGGAGGTAATGAGCAGTTCTTC
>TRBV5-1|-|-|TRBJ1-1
CASSQRARDTEAFF
TGCGCCAGCAGCCAAAGGGCCAGGGACACTGAAGCTTTCTTT
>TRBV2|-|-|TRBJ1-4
CASSELQREEKLFF
TGTGCCAGCAGTGAGCTTCAGAGGGAAGAAAAACTGTTTTTT
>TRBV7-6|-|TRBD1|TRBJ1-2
CASSLEGGQGGGYGYTF
TGTGCCAGCAGCTTAGAAGGAGGACAGGGCGGAGGGTATGGCTACACCTTC
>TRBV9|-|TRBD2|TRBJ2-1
CASTRTQRSGLAGGGYNEQFF
TGTGCCAGCACCCGTACCCAGCGATCGGGACTAGCGGGAGGGGGCTACAATGAGCAGTTCTTC
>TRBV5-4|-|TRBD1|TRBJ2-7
CASSWSWDRATYEQYF
TGTGCCAGCAGCTGGAGCTGGGACAGGGCTACCTACGAGCAGTACTTC
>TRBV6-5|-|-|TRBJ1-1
CASNGPMDTEAFF
TGTGCCAGCAATGGGCCCATGGACACTGAAGCTTTCTTT
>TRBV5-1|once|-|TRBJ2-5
CASSLFPGTAGETQYF
TGCGCCAGCAGCTTATTTCCCGGGACGGCGGGGGAGACCCAGTACTTC
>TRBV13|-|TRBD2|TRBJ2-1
CASSPRLAGGSSYNEQFF
TGTGCCAGCAGCCCGAGACTAGCGGGAGGGTCCTCCTACAATGAGCAGTTCTTC
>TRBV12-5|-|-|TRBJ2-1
CASALPGGQFF
TGTGCTAGTGCCCTACCTGGAGGGCAGTTCTTC
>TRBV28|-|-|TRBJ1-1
CASSLNTGQAAFF
TGTGCCAGCAGTTTAAATACAGGGCAAGCGGCTTTCTTT
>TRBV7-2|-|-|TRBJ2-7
CASSLQGTEQYF
TGTGCCAGCAGCTTACAGGGTACCGAGCAGTACTTC
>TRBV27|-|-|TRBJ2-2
CATYKNTGELFF
TGTGCCACTTACAAGAACACCGGGGAGCTGTTTTTT
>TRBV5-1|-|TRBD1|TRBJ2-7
CASSLLAGGYEQYF
TGCGCCAGCAGCTTGTTGGCAGGGGGCTACGAGCAGTACTTC
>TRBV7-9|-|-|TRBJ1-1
CASSLVQGNTEAFF
TGTGCCAGCAGCCTCGTACAGGGGAACACTGAAGCTTTCTTT
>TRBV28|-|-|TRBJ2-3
CASSLWPETAKTFPFTDTQYF
TGTGCCAGCAGTTTATGGCCCGAGACAGCTAAGACTTTCCCCTTCACAGATACGCAGTATTTT
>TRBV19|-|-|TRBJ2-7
CASSIPGLYEQYF
TGTGCCAGTAGTATACCAGGGCTCTACGAGCAGTACTTC
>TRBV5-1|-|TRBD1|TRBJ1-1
CASSPLAAGGNTEAFF
TGCGCCAGCAGCCCCCTGGCGGCAGGGGGGAACACTGAAGCTTTCTTT
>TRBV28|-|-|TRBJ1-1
CASSFGGTMNTEAFF
TGTGCCAGCAGTTTCGGGGGGACGATGAACACTGAAGCTTTCTTT
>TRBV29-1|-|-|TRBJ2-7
CSVEGGTSEQYF
TGCAGCGTTGAAGGGGGGACTTCCGAGCAGTACTTC
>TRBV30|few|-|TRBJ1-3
CAWSAGVISGNTIYF
TGTGCCTGGAGTGCAGGTGTTATCTCTGGAAACACCATATATTTT
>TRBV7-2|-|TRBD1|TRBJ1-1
CASSFVDRDAFF
TGTGCCAGCAGCTTTGTGGACAGGGACGCTTTCTTT
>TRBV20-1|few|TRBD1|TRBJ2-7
CSAKTGYEQYF
TGCAGTGCTAAGACAGGGTACGAGCAGTACTTC
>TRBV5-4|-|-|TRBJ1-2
CASSLAGGVGYGYTF
TGTGCCAGCAGCTTGGCGGGGGGCGTCGGATATGGCTACACCTTC
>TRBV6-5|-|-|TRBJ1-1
CASSPYGWLNTEAFF
TGTGCCAGCAGCCCCTACGGTTGGTTGAACACTGAAGCTTTCTTT
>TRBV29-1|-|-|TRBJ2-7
CSVARTENSYEQYF
TGCAGCGTTGCTCGGACAGAAAACTCCTACGAGCAGTACTTC
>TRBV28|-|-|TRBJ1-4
CASSLWGQGSEKLFF
TGTGCCAGCAGTTTATGGGGGCAGGGCTCCGAAAAACTGTTTTTT
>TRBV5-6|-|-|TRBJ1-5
CASTRTPGDDQPQHF
TGTGCCAGCACCCGTACCCCAGGGGATGATCAGCCCCAGCATTTT
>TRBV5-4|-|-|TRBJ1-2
CASRPGGTATNYGYTF
TGTGCCAGCAGACCAGGTGGGACTGCAACTAACTATGGCTACACCTTC
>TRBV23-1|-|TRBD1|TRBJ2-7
CARVRGGVYEQYF
TGCGCCAGGGTAAGAGGGGGCGTATACGAGCAGTACTTC
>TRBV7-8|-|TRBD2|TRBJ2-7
CASSSEMTSGTSYEQYF
TGTGCCAGCAGCTCTGAGATGACTAGCGGAACCTCCTACGAGCAGTACTTC
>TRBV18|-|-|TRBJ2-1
CASSPERPYNEQFF
TGTGCCAGCTCACCTGAGCGCCCCTACAATGAGCAGTTCTTC
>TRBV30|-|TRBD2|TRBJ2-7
CAFGTSALEQYF
TGTGCCTTCGGGACTAGCGCCTTAGAGCAGTACTTC
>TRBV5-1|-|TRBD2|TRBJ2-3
CASSPGLAGTSDTQYF
TGCGCCAGCAGCCCGGGACTAGCGGGAACGTCAGATACGCAGTATTTT